The sequence of this T cell receptor (beta chain) was determined in a study of blood T cell repertoires in COVID-19. Study in general: Material from acute and convalescent COVID-19 was sourced from the United States, Italy and Spain. T cells, B-cell-depleted T cells, or PBMCs supplied cDNA or gDNA.

From germline, CDR1 is SGHTA and CDR2 FQGNSA. The J segment lost 7 bases and the V segment lost 4 bases, leaving 11 bases of the junction unmatched. This CDR3 comprises 15 residues. This clone was recorded once. Under the authors' procedure: Amplifying reference gene primers gave estimates of nucleated cell counts. TCRdb keeps only in-frame clones here, not all; method: immunoSEQ multiplex PCR. The DNA gave D and trimming, while V, J and clone size come from that table. Here the sample spans 230,000 or so clones, 70% to 90% being singletons. The receptor comes from a woman in her thirties or forties with acute COVID-19. The chain has TRBV7-2 and TRBJ1-2, with 8 bases identical to TRBD1. The specimen sequenced was PBMCs or T cells enriched from blood (not recorded which). DNA for the CDR3: TGTGCCAGCAGCTCTACGCAGGGGGCGCGAAGTGGCTACACCTTC. This sequence encodes CASSSTQGARSGYTF.